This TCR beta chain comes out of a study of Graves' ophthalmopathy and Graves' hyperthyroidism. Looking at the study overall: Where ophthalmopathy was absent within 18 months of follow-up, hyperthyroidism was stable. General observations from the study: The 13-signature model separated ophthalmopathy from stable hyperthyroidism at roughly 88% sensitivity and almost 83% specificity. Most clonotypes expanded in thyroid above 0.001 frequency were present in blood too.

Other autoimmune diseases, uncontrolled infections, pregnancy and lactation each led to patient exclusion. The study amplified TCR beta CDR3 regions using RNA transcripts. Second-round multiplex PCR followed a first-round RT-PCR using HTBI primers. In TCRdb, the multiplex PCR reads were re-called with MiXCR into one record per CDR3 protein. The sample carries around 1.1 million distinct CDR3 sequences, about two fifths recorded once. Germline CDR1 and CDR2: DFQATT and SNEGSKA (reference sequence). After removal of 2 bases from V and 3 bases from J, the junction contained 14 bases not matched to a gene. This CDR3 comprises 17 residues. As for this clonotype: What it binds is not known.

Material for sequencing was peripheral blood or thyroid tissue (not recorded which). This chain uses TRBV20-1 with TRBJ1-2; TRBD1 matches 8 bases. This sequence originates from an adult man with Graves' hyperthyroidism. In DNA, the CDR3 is TGCAGTGCTAGAATTCCGGGACAGGATTTTAGGGACTATGGCTACACCTTC. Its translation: CSARIPGQDFRDYGYTF.